These 15 T cell receptor beta chains were sequenced from one sample in a study of T cells in Graves' hyperthyroidism and ophthalmopathy. Regions amplified from RNA transcripts were the TCR beta CDR3 regions. During a first-round RT-PCR of the TCR CDR3, the HTBI primer set was used. MiXCR was run by TCRdb on the multiplex PCR reads, yielding one entry per CDR3 protein. Counted here are 600,000 to 650,000 distinct CDR3 sequences, around 15% occurring once; the ten biggest clones make up less than 4.5%. Sequencing was carried out using blood. Source of these receptors: a woman between 25 and 40 years old with Graves' hyperthyroidism.

This sequence joins TRBV6-1 and TRBJ2-2; D is undetermined. This CDR3 is built from 12 residues. Per the germline V gene, CDR1 is MNHNS and CDR2 is SASEGT. Trimming removed 4 bases at V and 7 bases at J, with 7 bases between. CDR3 DNA: TGTGCCAGCAGTGTTGGGGTCGGGGAGCTGTTTTTT. It encodes CASSVGVGELFF.

This clonotype was detected many times. Here the CDR3 DNA reads TGCAGTGCTAGAGCTCCCAACACAGATACGCAGTATTTT. This translates into CSARAPNTDTQYF. The rearrangement joins TRBV20-1 to TRBJ2-3; D gene ambiguous. The CDR3 spans 13 residues. With 1 base removed from V and 2 bases from J, the gap between germline ends came to 7 bases. CDR1 is DFQATT, CDR2 SNEGSKA, per germline (reference sequence).

The table lists this clonotype with a few counts. The chain joins TRBV5-1 to TRBJ2-7; D possibly corresponds to TRBD2 (5 bases). This CDR3 is built from 16 residues. Between the trimmed V and J ends, which lost 0 bases and 4 bases, there was a span of 17 bases. The germline V gene encodes CDR1 SGHRS and CDR2 YFSETQ. CDR3 loop: CASSLGGGGLGYEQYF. CDR3 in DNA: TGCGCCAGCAGCTTGGGAGGAGGTGGTTTGGGGTACGAGCAGTACTTC.

The genes are TRBV28 and TRBJ1-1, with D perhaps matching TRBD1 (6 bases). The CDR3 totals 14 residues. Looked up from germline, CDR1 is MDHEN and CDR2 is SYDVKM. V lost 8 bases, J lost 4 bases, and 17 bases lay in between. CDR3 bases: TGTGCCAGCGGTACGACAGGAGGGATCACTGAAGCTTTCTTT. Its translation is CASGTTGGITEAFF.

This clonotype was detected ten times or more. The chain links TRBV11-2 to TRBJ2-1, with 8 nucleotides matching TRBD2. The CDR3 contains 14 residues. CDR1 is SGHAT and CDR2 is FQNNGV in the germline V gene. After removal of 1 base from V and 10 bases from J, the junction contained 6 bases not matched to a gene. The CDR3 protein is CASSLVSGIEEQFF. CDR3 DNA: TGTGCCAGCAGCTTAGTTAGCGGGATCGAAGAGCAGTTCTTC.

About this clonotype: This may arise from a read error, as a much more abundant clone is one base away. The DNA for the CDR3 is TGTGCCAGCAGCAGACCCCATTGGGAGTCCGATTACAATGAGCAGTTCTTC. Its protein is CASSRPHWESDYNEQFF. This sequence joins TRBV9 and TRBJ2-1, with a tentative D call TRBD2 (5 bases). V lost 4 bases to trimming and J lost 4 bases, with 21 bases between them. The CDR3 spans 17 residues. Per the germline V gene, CDR1 is SGDLS and CDR2 is YYNGEE.

V is TRBV2 and J is TRBJ2-2; perhaps D is TRBD1 or TRBD2 (5 bases each). V shed 7 bases and J shed 7 bases, with 19 bases lying between them. Per germline, CDR1 SNHLY and CDR2 FYNNEI. CDR3 size: 15 residues. The CDR3 coding sequence is TGTGCCAGCACCGCGGGTTTGAGAGGACACGGGGAGCTGTTTTTT. Translating it yields CASTAGLRGHGELFF.

At least ten counts were recorded for this clonotype. V is TRBV7-8 and J is TRBJ2-1, with no clear D. This CDR3 contains 15 residues. From germline, CDR1 is SGHVS and CDR2 FQNEAQ. Trimming removed 6 bases at V and 0 bases at J, with 12 bases between. The CDR3 loop reads CASSRALISYNEQFF. The CDR3 coding sequence is TGTGCCAGCAGTAGAGCCTTGATCTCCTACAATGAGCAGTTCTTC.

This clonotype was seen repeatedly, ten times or more. The rearrangement uses TRBV18 and TRBJ2-7; D is undetermined. V shed 8 bases and J shed 3 bases, with 8 bases lying between them. Germline values: CDR1 KGHSH, CDR2 LQKENI. This CDR3 contains 11 residues. This CDR3 is CASRSYYEQYF. The DNA of the CDR3 is TGTGCCAGCAGGTCTTACTACGAGCAGTACTTC.

This clonotype was found many times. V usage is TRBV27 and J usage is TRBJ2-1; 8 bases agree with TRBD2. This CDR3 is 15 amino acids long. The germline gives CDR1 MNHEY, CDR2 SMNVEV (reference sequence). V shed 6 bases and J 4 bases; nucleotides not matched to a gene: 8. CDR3 nucleotide sequence: TGTGCCAGCAGCGCCACTAGCGGAGCTTACAATGAGCAGTTCTTC. This translates into CASSATSGAYNEQFF.

This clonotype was counted at least ten times. The rearrangement uses TRBV7-9 and TRBJ2-7, with D uncertain. Looked up from germline, CDR1 is SEHNR and CDR2 is FQNEAQ (reference sequence). The CDR3 is 14 amino acids. Trimming pared 1 base from V and 6 bases from J, leaving 13 bases between. The CDR3 protein is CASSLGGSLGEQYF. CDR3 nucleotides: TGTGCCAGCAGCTTAGGTGGGTCTCTCGGCGAGCAGTACTTC.

CDR3 sequence: CASSSGRAIKDEQYF. CDR3 DNA sequence: TGTGCCAGCAGTTCCGGTCGGGCCATCAAGGACGAGCAGTACTTC. This chain links TRBV6-2 or TRBV6-3 with TRBJ2-7; D gene ambiguous. Germline lookup yields CDR1 MNHEY and CDR2 SVGEGT. The CDR3 consists of 15 residues. V lost 4 bases to trimming and J lost 5 bases, with 18 bases between them.

The table lists this clonotype with many counts. CDR3 nucleotides: TGTGCCAGCAGTTTCCGCGGGAGTGGCAATGAGCAGTTCTTC. Its translation: CASSFRGSGNEQFF. The chain joins TRBV28 to TRBJ2-1, with 7 bases aligning to TRBD2. There are 14 residues in the CDR3. Germline CDR1 reads MDHEN; CDR2 reads SYDVKM. J lost 6 bases, V lost 3 bases, and 5 bases had no gene match.

The table lists this clonotype with many counts. The chain uses TRBV6-1 and TRBJ1-6; D might be TRBD1 (6 bases). V lost 5 bases and J lost 7, with 18 bases in between. This CDR3 is 16 amino acids long. Germline CDR1 and CDR2: MNHNS and SASEGT. The CDR3 loop is CASSYALPGDNSPLHF. The CDR3 region has the DNA TGTGCCAGCAGTTACGCCCTTCCAGGGGACAATTCACCCCTCCACTTT.

The chain couples TRBV20-1 to TRBJ2-2; D is ambiguous. Trimming took 6 bases from V and 2 from J, leaving 13 bases between them. The germline CDR1 and CDR2 sequences are DFQATT and SNEGSKA (reference sequence). The CDR3 is 14 residues long. This CDR3 reads CSAPLRRNTGELFF. In nucleotides, the CDR3 is TGCAGTGCCCCTTTGCGGAGAAACACCGGGGAGCTGTTTTTT.